This T cell receptor (beta chain) was obtained from a study of blood T cell repertoires in COVID-19. As for the study in general: T cells, B-cell-depleted T cells, or PBMCs supplied cDNA or gDNA.

The CDR3 loop spans 14 amino acids. The germline V gene encodes CDR1 WSHSY and CDR2 SAAADI. The V segment lost 8 bases and the J segment 3 bases; nucleotides outside the gene matches: 7. Participants, roughly 18 to 90 years old, spanned about 26 US areas. Cohorts were determined from participant-reported clinical history. In the original analysis: For nucleated cells, counts were estimated from reference gene primer amplification. The protocol was immunoSEQ multiplex PCR, while the TCRdb copy is restricted to in-frame clones and leaves out a portion. That table supplies the V and J calls and clone size; D and trimming were determined from the DNA. The sample has a few hundred thousand clones, 70% to 90% seen once; the top ten hold roughly 2%.

The chain links TRBV10-2 to TRBJ1-5, with 7 positions matching TRBD1. The sequence was obtained from a man younger than 40 who had recovered from COVID-19. Sequenced material: PBMCs or T cells enriched from blood (not recorded which). The CDR3: CASWAGGLNQPQHF. As DNA, the CDR3 is TGCGCCAGCTGGGCAGGGGGGCTCAATCAGCCCCAGCATTTT.